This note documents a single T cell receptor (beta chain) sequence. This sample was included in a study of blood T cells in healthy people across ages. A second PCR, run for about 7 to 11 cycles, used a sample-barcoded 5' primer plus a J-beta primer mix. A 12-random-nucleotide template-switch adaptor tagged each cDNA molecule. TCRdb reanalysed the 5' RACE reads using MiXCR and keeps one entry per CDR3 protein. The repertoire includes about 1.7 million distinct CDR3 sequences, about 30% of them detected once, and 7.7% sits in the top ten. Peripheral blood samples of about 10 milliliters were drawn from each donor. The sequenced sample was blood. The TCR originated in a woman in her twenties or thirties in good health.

The DNA for the CDR3 is TGCAGTGCTAGGAGTGTCCTCCGGGACAGCTCCTACGAGCAGTACTTC. It encodes CSARSVLRDSSYEQYF. The chain links TRBV20-1 to TRBJ2-7, with 7 positions matching TRBD1. The germline V gene encodes CDR1 DFQATT and CDR2 SNEGSKA (reference sequence). The V and J ends lost 3 bases and 0 bases, in that order; junction bases with no gene match: 11. This CDR3 has 16 amino acids.